This T cell receptor beta chain was documented in a study of blood T cell repertoires in COVID-19. The overall study: The origin of the acute and convalescent COVID-19 samples was the United States, Italy and Spain.

Original processing notes: The authors estimated nucleated cell counts from reference gene primer amplification. Here immunoSEQ multiplex PCR was the method, and the copy in TCRdb shows in-frame clones only, minus some. V and J calls plus clone size are reproduced from that table; the DNA served to infer D and trimming. The data contain roughly 250,000 clones, 75% to 90% of them seen just once; the ten biggest clones take up about an eighth. There are a few counts of this clone. Germline and junction disagree at one end, which may indicate a read error. The source is a woman in her fifties or sixties with active or convalescent COVID-19. Sequenced input: peripheral blood.

The CDR3 sequence is CASSLTGGLETQYF. DNA of the CDR3: TGTGCTAGCAGCCTGACAGGGGGCTTGGAGACCCAGTACTTC. The chain carries TRBV7-7 and TRBJ2-5; 10 bases map to TRBD1. This CDR3 spans 14 amino acids. Germline-derived CDR1 and CDR2 are SSHAT and FNYEAQ (reference sequence).